These 6 T cell receptor beta chains originate from one sample sequenced in a study of cytomegalovirus exposure and HLA in healthy donors. A multiplex PCR was run with 60 Vbeta primers and 13 Jbeta primers. The assay was immunoSEQ multiplex PCR, and TCRdb's table has in-frame clones only and misses some. This table lists 150,000 or so clones. Material: PBMCs. Receptor source: a woman in her fifties or sixties in good health and CMV-seronegative.

This chain connects TRBV19 to TRBJ2-3; 9 nucleotides agree with TRBD2. CDR1 is LNHDA, CDR2 SQIVND, per germline (reference sequence). V lost 4 bases, J lost 0 bases, and 2 bases stayed unmatched. CDR3 length equals 15 residues. Here the CDR3 reads CASSTSGASTDTQYF. The CDR3 nucleotides read TGTGCCAGTAGTACTAGCGGGGCTAGCACAGATACGCAGTATTTT.

The chain combines TRBV5-4 with TRBJ2-3; 8 bases fit TRBD2. CDR1 is SGHNT and CDR2 is YYREEE in the germline V gene (reference sequence). The CDR3 contains 15 residues. With V trimmed by 3 bases and J by 4 bases, 7 bases remained unmatched. The CDR3 loop reads CASSSGTSFSDTQYF. The CDR3 region has the DNA TGTGCCAGCAGCTCCGGGACTAGTTTCTCAGATACGCAGTATTTT.

The rearrangement uses TRBV9 and TRBJ2-2; TRBD2 might be the D (5 bases). The CDR3 length is 14 residues. Trimming shortened V by 0 bases and J by 8 bases, and 11 bases separated the two germline ends. CDR1 is SGDLS, CDR2 YYNGEE, per germline. CDR3 protein: CASSVAEGIGELFF. Here the CDR3 DNA reads TGTGCCAGCAGCGTAGCCGAGGGAATAGGGGAGCTGTTTTTT.

V and J are TRBV27 and TRBJ2-5; tentative D call: TRBD1 (5 bases). Germline CDR1 and CDR2: MNHEY and SMNVEV (reference sequence). This CDR3 has 14 residues. V shed 5 bases and J shed 1 base, with 11 bases lying between them. The CDR3 reads CASSPTGVQETQYF. The CDR3 region has the DNA TGTGCCAGCAGTCCTACAGGCGTCCAAGAGACCCAGTACTTC.

The rearrangement joins TRBV29-1 to TRBJ2-1; 8 positions match TRBD2. The trim removed 6 bases at V and 4 bases at J, leaving 8 bases unmatched. The CDR3 sequence is 14 residues long. CDR1 is SQVTM, CDR2 ANQGSEA, per germline. The CDR3 reads CSVDPGLVYNEQFF. CDR3 DNA: TGCAGCGTCGACCCGGGACTAGTGTACAATGAGCAGTTCTTC.

The gene calls are TRBV5-8 and TRBJ1-5, with 11 bases identical to TRBD1. The CDR3 contains 15 residues. From germline, CDR1 is SGHTS and CDR2 YDEGEE. V dropped 4 bases and J dropped 8; count of bases not matched to a gene: 8. The CDR3 coding sequence is TGTGCCAGCAGCCCCGGGACAGGGGGTACGGAGCCCCAGCATTTT. The encoded protein is CASSPGTGGTEPQHF.